Listed below are T cell receptor beta chains from one sample, sequenced in a study of blood T cell repertoires in COVID-19. Sequencing was performed with immunoSEQ multiplex PCR; in TCRdb, only in-frame clones are kept and a portion is missing. The sample has a few hundred thousand clones, roughly nine tenths seen once. Sample: peripheral blood. The receptors were sampled from a man between 60 and 70 years old who had recovered from COVID-19. The CDR3 runs from the conserved cysteine through the conserved F or W. The D gene is left open where the match is weak. Some rows have no size entry. The others give once, few or many, or a class for an expanded clone.

cdr3_nt cdr3_aa d_call j_call v_call clone_size
TGTGCTAGTGGCCCCTCCGTCTCAGATACGCAGTATTTT CASGPSVSDTQYF . TRBJ2-3 TRBV12-5 .
TGCGCCAGCAGCTTGGCGGGAGGACGGGAGAAACTGTTTTTT CASSLAGGREKLFF . TRBJ1-4 TRBV5-1 .
TGTGCCAGTAGAATGGGACAGGGCTCCTACAATGAGCAGTTCTTC CASRMGQGSYNEQFF TRBD1 TRBJ2-1 TRBV19 .
TGTGCCAGCAGTCGCGTAACAGGGCAGCTTAACTATGGCTACACCTTC CASSRVTGQLNYGYTF . TRBJ1-2 TRBV3-1/TRBV3-2 once
TGTGCCAGTAGTACCTCAGGGGTCGGGACGAACGCCTATAATTCACCCCTCCACTTT CASSTSGVGTNAYNSPLHF . TRBJ1-6 TRBV19 .
TGTGCCAGCAGCCCCAGGGTGGAAAGCACAGATACGCAGTATTTT CASSPRVESTDTQYF . TRBJ2-3 TRBV7-8 .
TGTGCCAGCAGTACCCTGGCGGGGGGCGTAAATGAGCAGTTCTTC CASSTLAGGVNEQFF TRBD2 TRBJ2-1 TRBV6-5 .
TGTGCCAGCAGCCAAGATGATCCCGACTGGCGGCCCTACTACGAGCAGTACTTC CASSQDDPDWRPYYEQYF . TRBJ2-7 TRBV14 .
TGTGCCAGTAGTGTACGGGACAGGGGAGATACGCAGTATTTT CASSVRDRGDTQYF TRBD1 TRBJ2-3 TRBV19 .
TGTGCCAGCAGCTTAGAAGGGGGGGCGAACCACGAGCAGTACTTC CASSLEGGANHEQYF . TRBJ2-7 TRBV7-9 once
TGTGCCAGCAGTGAACGGGACAGGCACCAAGAGACCCAGTACTTC CASSERDRHQETQYF TRBD1 TRBJ2-5 TRBV2 .
TGTGCCAGCAGGGGAGGGGGGGGGATCAATCAGCCCCAGCATTTT CASRGGGGINQPQHF . TRBJ1-5 TRBV6-5 .
TGCGCCAGCAGCCTCTCCGGGACAGTGGATGAAAAACTGTTTTTT CASSLSGTVDEKLFF TRBD1 TRBJ1-4 TRBV4-1 .
TGTGCCAGCAGCTCCGGGACAGAAGGCTACACCTTC CASSSGTEGYTF TRBD1 TRBJ1-2 TRBV14 .
TGTGCCAGCAGCTTGTTAGATGAGCAGTACTTC CASSLLDEQYF . TRBJ2-7 TRBV5-6 .
TGTGCCAGCACCCCCCAGGGCGGAAATAATTCACCCCTCCACTTT CASTPQGGNNSPLHF . TRBJ1-6 TRBV6-5 .
TGTGCCAGTAGTATTGGGCACGGTAACCAGCCCCAGCATTTT CASSIGHGNQPQHF . TRBJ1-5 TRBV19 .
TGTGCCAGCAGGATCGTGACACCAAACACTGAAGCTTTCTTT CASRIVTPNTEAFF . TRBJ1-1 TRBV6-5 .
TGTGCCAGCAGCCAAAGGCGGACGAATCTAGCGGCCTACAATGAGCAGTTCTTC CASSQRRTNLAAYNEQFF TRBD2 TRBJ2-1 TRBV14 .
TGTGCCAGTAGCATTCGGCGGGGGGCTAATGAAAAACTGTTTTTT CASSIRRGANEKLFF . TRBJ1-4 TRBV19 few
TGTGCCACCAGCAGCTTTCGACAGAGCTCCTATAATTCACCCCTCCACTTT CATSSFRQSSYNSPLHF . TRBJ1-6 TRBV15 .
TGTGCCACACGGAACCCAGGGGCCCCCCAGCCCCAGCATTTT CATRNPGAPQPQHF . TRBJ1-5 TRBV6-5 once
TGCGCCAGCAGCTTGGGACAGAACTACGAGCAGTACTTC CASSLGQNYEQYF . TRBJ2-7 TRBV5-1 .
TGTGCCAGCAGTTCCTGGACAGGGCTGAACACTGAAGCTTTCTTT CASSSWTGLNTEAFF TRBD1 TRBJ1-1 TRBV6-2/TRBV6-3 .
TGCGCCAGCAGCTCCTCTTCGGGGGGAATTGGCTACACCTTC CASSSSSGGIGYTF . TRBJ1-2 TRBV5-1 few
TGTGCCAGCAGCACTACCCCGGGGGGGCTGGACACTGAAGCTTTCTTT CASSTTPGGLDTEAFF . TRBJ1-1 TRBV9 .
TGTGCCAGCAGCCCTGGGGACAGGGTTCGTGTTGAAAAACTGTTTTTT CASSPGDRVRVEKLFF TRBD1 TRBJ1-4 TRBV11-2 .
TGTGCCAGCAGCCTGAGCGGGGTGCCCTACAATGAGCAGTTCTTC CASSLSGVPYNEQFF TRBD2 TRBJ2-1 TRBV9 once
TGTGCCTGTGGGGAAGGCTTCGGAGGGTTAAAGGGAAACACCATATATTTT CACGEGFGGLKGNTIYF . TRBJ1-3 TRBV30 .
TGTGCCAGCAGTGACCCCAGCGGGGGGGTGGCCTACGAGCAGTACTTC CASSDPSGGVAYEQYF TRBD2 TRBJ2-7 TRBV2 few
TGTGCCAGCAGGCCTCAGGGGACTGGGGCCAACGTCCTGACTTTC CASRPQGTGANVLTF . TRBJ2-6 TRBV11-2 .
TGTGCCAGTAGTACCCCCAGGGGGCGCAGCACTGAAGCTTTCTTT CASSTPRGRSTEAFF TRBD1 TRBJ1-1 TRBV19 .
TGTGCCACCAGTGATCCCGCGGGGGGGCCGGAGGTGGAAGAGACCCAGTACTTC CATSDPAGGPEVEETQYF TRBD2 TRBJ2-5 TRBV24-1 .
TGTGCCAGCAGCCCCGAACAGGGTGTGAATCAGCCCCAGCATTTT CASSPEQGVNQPQHF . TRBJ1-5 TRBV7-2 .